This is a list of T cell receptor beta chains from one sample in a study of post-analysis software for immune sequencing data. MiXCR, applied by TCRdb to the PCR reads, yields one record per CDR3 protein. The profile shows approximately 630,000 distinct CDR3 sequences, 55% to 60% of them singletons. The sequencing sample was made of blood. The receptors were sampled from a girl aged 2 to 9 with multiple sclerosis. Each CDR3 is given with its conserved first and last residue. A D gene is named only where the DNA matches it firmly. Clone size is shown for a subset of rows, as once, few, many or a class of expanded clone.

DNA: TGTGCCAGCAGCCAAGAATACGGGGGACCGAACACTGAAGCTTTCTTT; CDR3: CASSQEYGGPNTEAFF; J: TRBJ1-1; size: NA; D: NA; V: TRBV3-1
DNA: TGCAGCGTTAGAGGGGAAATCGTGGGGGGCACTTTGAATGAGCAGTTCTTC; CDR3: CSVRGEIVGGTLNEQFF; J: TRBJ2-1; size: NA; D: NA; V: TRBV29-1
DNA: TGCGCCAGCAGCCAAGTCCCTCGGACAAACTACAATGAGCAGTTCTTC; CDR3: CASSQVPRTNYNEQFF; J: TRBJ2-1; size: NA; D: NA; V: TRBV4-1
DNA: TGTGCCAGCAGGCGTCCGGGACAGTTTGATGGCTACACCTTC; CDR3: CASRRPGQFDGYTF; J: TRBJ1-2; size: NA; D: TRBD1; V: TRBV11-2
DNA: TGTGCCAGCAGCCCCCGGGCAGGGGACTATGGCTACACCTTC; CDR3: CASSPRAGDYGYTF; J: TRBJ1-2; size: NA; D: NA; V: TRBV7-6
DNA: TGCAGTGGGGTCAGGGGACGCACCGGGGAGCTGTTTTTT; CDR3: CSGVRGRTGELFF; J: TRBJ2-2; size: NA; D: NA; V: TRBV20-1
DNA: TGCGCCAGCAGTGAGGGGGTAGCGCACGAGCAGTACTTC; CDR3: CASSEGVAHEQYF; J: TRBJ2-7; size: NA; D: NA; V: TRBV10-1
DNA: TGCAGTGCTAGGGCCGGGGACCGCGGAGATACGCAGTATTTT; CDR3: CSARAGDRGDTQYF; J: TRBJ2-3; size: once; D: NA; V: TRBV20-1
DNA: TGTGCCAGCTCACTGGACTGGGCCAGCAATCAGCCCCAGCATTTT; CDR3: CASSLDWASNQPQHF; J: TRBJ1-5; size: few; D: NA; V: TRBV18
DNA: TGTGCCAGCAGTTTAGACCAGGGAGGACCTGAAGCTTTCTTT; CDR3: CASSLDQGGPEAFF; J: TRBJ1-1; size: NA; D: NA; V: TRBV12-3/TRBV12-4
DNA: TGCGCCAGCAGCTTATCCACAGGGGGCTGGGAGACCCAGTACTTC; CDR3: CASSLSTGGWETQYF; J: TRBJ2-5; size: NA; D: TRBD1; V: TRBV5-1
DNA: TGTGCCAGCAGTTTCCTGAGACTAGCGGGGGGTTCCTACACAGATACGCAGTATTTT; CDR3: CASSFLRLAGGSYTDTQYF; J: TRBJ2-3; size: NA; D: TRBD2; V: TRBV27
DNA: TGTGCCAGCAGCTTAGCCGGGACTAGCGTTTACAATGAGCAGTTCTTC; CDR3: CASSLAGTSVYNEQFF; J: TRBJ2-1; size: few; D: TRBD2; V: TRBV7-9
DNA: TGTGCCAGCAGTTTTCTACAGATCATGAACACTGAAGCTTTCTTT; CDR3: CASSFLQIMNTEAFF; J: TRBJ1-1; size: few; D: NA; V: TRBV12-3/TRBV12-4
DNA: TGCAGCGTTGCAGAAGATACGCAGTATTTT; CDR3: CSVAEDTQYF; J: TRBJ2-3; size: NA; D: NA; V: TRBV29-1
DNA: TGTGCCAGCAGCGGGACAGGTAGTGATGAGCAGTTCTTC; CDR3: CASSGTGSDEQFF; J: TRBJ2-1; size: NA; D: TRBD1; V: TRBV5-6
DNA: TGCAGTGCCGCTAGTGCAGATACGCAGTATTTT; CDR3: CSAASADTQYF; J: TRBJ2-3; size: NA; D: NA; V: TRBV20-1
DNA: TGCAGTGCTAGGGTGGACAGGGCGGGTCCAGATACGCAGTATTTT; CDR3: CSARVDRAGPDTQYF; J: TRBJ2-3; size: NA; D: TRBD1; V: TRBV20-1
DNA: TGTGCCAGCAGTTACGGGACTAGCGGATACAATGAGCAGTTCTTC; CDR3: CASSYGTSGYNEQFF; J: TRBJ2-1; size: few; D: TRBD2; V: TRBV6-2/TRBV6-3
DNA: TGCAGTGCTATTTCGGTTCAAGAGACCCAGTACTTC; CDR3: CSAISVQETQYF; J: TRBJ2-5; size: NA; D: NA; V: TRBV20-1
DNA: TGCAGTGCTAGGTCCGCCGGGACAGGAAAATACAATGAGCAGTTCTTC; CDR3: CSARSAGTGKYNEQFF; J: TRBJ2-1; size: NA; D: TRBD1; V: TRBV20-1
DNA: TGTGCCAGCAGTGGCACGCACGAACAGGGGATTAGCTCCTACAATGAGCAGTTCTTC; CDR3: CASSGTHEQGISSYNEQFF; J: TRBJ2-1; size: NA; D: TRBD1; V: TRBV2
DNA: TGTGCCAGCAGCCGTCACAGGGGGCGAGCCAAAAACATTCAGTACTTC; CDR3: CASSRHRGRAKNIQYF; J: TRBJ2-4; size: NA; D: TRBD1; V: TRBV7-2
DNA: TGTGCCAGCAGCTCGATGGACAGGATAGTAAACATTCAGTACTTC; CDR3: CASSSMDRIVNIQYF; J: TRBJ2-4; size: NA; D: TRBD1; V: TRBV7-9
DNA: TGTGCCATCAGTGAAGTCCCCACAGGCTACACCTTC; CDR3: CAISEVPTGYTF; J: TRBJ1-2; size: NA; D: NA; V: TRBV10-3
DNA: TGTGCCAGCAGCTTATTAGAGGGGGTCAATTCACCCCTCCACTTT; CDR3: CASSLLEGVNSPLHF; J: TRBJ1-6; size: NA; D: NA; V: TRBV13
DNA: TGTGCCATCAGAGGGGCCAACGTCCTGACTTTC; CDR3: CAIRGANVLTF; J: TRBJ2-6; size: NA; D: NA; V: TRBV10-3
DNA: TGTGCCAGCAGCCATCCTTTAGGGGATCAGCCCCAGCATTTT; CDR3: CASSHPLGDQPQHF; J: TRBJ1-5; size: NA; D: NA; V: TRBV7-2
DNA: TGCAGTGCTAGTACCAGTCCAGTTAGGTCTGGCTACACCTTC; CDR3: CSASTSPVRSGYTF; J: TRBJ1-2; size: few; D: NA; V: TRBV20-1
DNA: TGTGCCAGCAGCCAAAGAAACTTACTAGCGGAATCCTACAATGAGCAGTTCTTC; CDR3: CASSQRNLLAESYNEQFF; J: TRBJ2-1; size: NA; D: TRBD2; V: TRBV3-1